This TCR beta chain came from a study of blood T cell repertoires in COVID-19. Across the whole study: Samples came from the United States, Italy and Spain, spanning acute and convalescent COVID-19.

Cohorts were based on clinical histories the participants reported. Source study methods: Amplifying reference gene primers gave estimates of nucleated cell counts. The assay was immunoSEQ multiplex PCR, and TCRdb's table has in-frame clones only and misses some. From that table come the V and J calls and clone size; the DNA was used to work out D and trimming. The table lists about 140,000 clones, roughly four fifths of them singletons. The sequence was obtained from a woman between 50 and 59 years old with acute COVID-19. The sample was PBMCs or T cells enriched from blood (not recorded which).

The CDR3 DNA reads TGTGCCAGTAGTAAGGGGGAGACAGATACGCAGTATTTT. Its protein product is CASSKGETDTQYF. The rearrangement joins TRBV19 to TRBJ2-3; weak D call: TRBD1 (6 bases). The V and J ends lost 4 bases and 3 bases respectively, with 8 bases between them. This CDR3 is built from 13 residues. Germline V lookup: CDR1 LNHDA, CDR2 SQIVND (reference sequence).